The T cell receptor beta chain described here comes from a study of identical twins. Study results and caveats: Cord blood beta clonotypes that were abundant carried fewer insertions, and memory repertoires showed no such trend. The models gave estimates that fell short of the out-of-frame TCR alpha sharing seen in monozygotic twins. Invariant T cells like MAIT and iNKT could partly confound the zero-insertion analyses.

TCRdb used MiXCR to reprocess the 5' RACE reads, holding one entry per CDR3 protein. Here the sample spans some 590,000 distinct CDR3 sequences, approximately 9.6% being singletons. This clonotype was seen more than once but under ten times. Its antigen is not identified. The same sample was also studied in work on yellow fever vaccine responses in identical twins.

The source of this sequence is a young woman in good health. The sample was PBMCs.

CDR3 in amino acids: CASSQDRGGSGEGEQFF. CDR3 bases: TGTGCCAGCAGCCAAGATCGGGGGGGTAGCGGGGAGGGTGAGCAGTTCTTC. The chain links TRBV4-2 to TRBJ2-1, with TRBD2 identical over 8 bases. The germline gives CDR1 LGHNA, CDR2 YNFKEQ. The CDR3 totals 17 residues. V shed 0 bases and J 9 bases; nucleotides not matched to a gene: 13.